These T cell receptor beta chains were read from a single sample in a study of CD8 T cells in ankylosing spondylitis. TCRdb passed the 5' RACE reads through MiXCR, listing each CDR3 protein once. The sample yields approximately 540,000 distinct CDR3 sequences, 10% to 15% seen once. Sequencing was done on a sample of blood, either unsorted or a sorted T cell fraction (not recorded which). The receptor set was obtained from a male donor with ankylosing spondylitis. The CDR3 runs from the conserved cysteine through the conserved F or W. The D gene is left open where the match is weak. Where a row states a size, it is once, few, many or the class of an expanded clone; other rows omit it.

v_call	clone_size	j_call	d_call	cdr3_aa	cdr3_nt
TRBV29-1	-	TRBJ1-2	-	CSVQPGTGNYGYTF	TGCAGCGTACAGCCCGGGACGGGCAACTATGGCTACACCTTC
TRBV27	-	TRBJ2-7	TRBD1	CASSPRQGRPYEQYF	TGTGCCAGCAGTCCCCGACAGGGTAGGCCCTACGAGCAGTACTTC
TRBV29-1	-	TRBJ1-1	-	CSVELRTLGTEAFF	TGCAGCGTTGAATTAAGGACCTTGGGCACTGAAGCTTTCTTT
TRBV20-1	few	TRBJ2-1	-	CSARVDPRWGADEQFF	TGCAGTGCTAGAGTCGACCCGAGATGGGGTGCGGATGAGCAGTTCTTC
TRBV20-1	many	TRBJ1-4	-	CSAGGEKLFF	TGCAGTGCGGGGGGGGAAAAACTGTTTTTT
TRBV7-9	few	TRBJ2-5	TRBD1	CASSPGQGRGQETQYF	TGTGCCAGCAGCCCAGGACAGGGTAGGGGCCAAGAGACCCAGTACTTC
TRBV4-1	many	TRBJ2-2	TRBD2	CASSRGLAGANTGELFF	TGCGCCAGCAGCCGGGGACTAGCGGGGGCGAACACCGGGGAGCTGTTTTTT
TRBV12-3/TRBV12-4	few	TRBJ1-3	-	CASTQTVGNTIYF	TGTGCCAGCACCCAGACCGTCGGAAACACCATATATTTT
TRBV7-2	few	TRBJ1-5	TRBD1	CASSSGGQGLSGQPQHF	TGTGCCAGCAGCTCAGGAGGACAGGGTCTCTCTGGTCAGCCCCAGCATTTT
TRBV5-1	many	TRBJ2-1	TRBD2	CASSPRSGRVGNEQFF	TGCGCCAGCAGCCCCCGGAGCGGGAGGGTTGGCAATGAGCAGTTCTTC
TRBV20-1	few	TRBJ2-5	-	CSAPSVGETQYF	TGCAGTGCGCCGTCAGTGGGGGAGACCCAGTACTTC
TRBV27	few	TRBJ2-2	TRBD2	CASSPGTINTGELFF	TGTGCCAGCAGTCCCGGGACTATTAACACCGGGGAGCTGTTTTTT
TRBV12-3/TRBV12-4	-	TRBJ2-1	-	CASSSLTGSNEQFF	TGTGCCAGCAGTTCCCTAACGGGCTCCAATGAGCAGTTCTTC